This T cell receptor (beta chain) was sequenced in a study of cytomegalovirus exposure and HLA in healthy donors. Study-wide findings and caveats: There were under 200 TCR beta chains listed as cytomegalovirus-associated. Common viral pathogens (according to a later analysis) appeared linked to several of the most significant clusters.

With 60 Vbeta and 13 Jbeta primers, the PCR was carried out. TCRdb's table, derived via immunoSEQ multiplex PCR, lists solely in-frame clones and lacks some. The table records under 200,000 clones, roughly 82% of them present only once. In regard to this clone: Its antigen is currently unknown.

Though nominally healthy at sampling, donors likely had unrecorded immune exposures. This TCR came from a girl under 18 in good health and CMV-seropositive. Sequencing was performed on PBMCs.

CDR3 sequence: CASSLARETQYF. The CDR3 DNA sequence: TGCGCCAGCAGCTTGGCCAGAGAGACCCAGTACTTC. The J gene is TRBJ2-5, the V gene TRBV5-1; D not resolved. In germline, CDR1 is SGHRS, CDR2 YFSETQ. The CDR3 runs to 12 residues. V was shortened by 0 bases and J by 4 bases, with 4 bases between the two germline ends.